This T cell receptor beta chain derives from a study of blood T cell repertoires in COVID-19. Study background: Spain, Italy and the United States supplied samples that represented acute and convalescent COVID-19. Sources were T cells, B-cell-depleted T cells, or PBMCs; the material itself was cDNA or gDNA.

In the authors' workflow: How many nucleated cells were present was estimated from reference gene primer amplification. This table comes from immunoSEQ multiplex PCR, and its TCRdb copy is limited to in-frame clones, with some not included. V and J calls and clone size are those listed in that table; D and trimming were worked out from the DNA. Among roughly 190,000 clones listed, more than 70% were seen once. The CDR3 runs to 15 residues. The germline gives CDR1 SGHNT, CDR2 YENEEA. Losses at the gene ends were 1 base for V and 4 bases for J; bases not matched to a gene: 4. This sequence originates from a woman aged 40-49 years who had recovered from COVID-19. The J gene is TRBJ2-1, the V gene TRBV11-3, with 7 bases matching TRBD2. Sequenced material: peripheral blood. The CDR3 sequence: CASSLAGGGYNEQFF. CDR3 bases: TGTGCCAGCAGCTTAGCGGGAGGAGGGTACAATGAGCAGTTCTTC. Looking up the rest from reference TRBV11-3 and TRBJ2-1 gives the full variable domain: EAGVVQSPRYKIIEKKQPVAFWCNPISGHNTLYWYLQNLGQGPELLIRYENEEAVDDSQLPKDRFSAERLKGVDSTLKIQPAELGDSAVYLCASSLAGGGYNEQFFGPGTRLTVL.